This T cell receptor beta chain is from a study of spatial heterogeneity in lung cancer. Time point: sample taken at primary tumor resection. Extraction of whole RNA from tumor, nontumor lung or frozen PBMC preceded unsorted sequencing. TCRdb reprocessed the 5' RACE reads with MiXCR, giving one entry per CDR3 protein. The data show approximately 20,000 distinct CDR3 sequences, 4.5% to 5.5% seen once. V was cut by 2 bases and J by 1 base, with 2 bases left in between. The length of the CDR3 is 13 residues. The germline V gene encodes CDR1 KGHSH and CDR2 LQKENI. This clonotype was detected ten times or more.

The chain has TRBV18 and TRBJ2-2, with D unclear. The source was PBMCs, collected at surgery. The clonotype comes from a male donor with early-stage non-small cell lung cancer. The CDR3 nucleotides read TGTGCCAGCTCACCAAGGAACACCGGGGAGCTGTTTTTT. It encodes CASSPRNTGELFF.